This T cell receptor (beta chain) was sequenced for a study of T cell repertoires in cytomegalovirus infection (dated by TCRdb to about 2019). Regarding the research as a whole: Alongside well-studied HLA-B-restricted epitopes, the peptide stimulations were aimed at recently identified HLA-C-restricted CMV epitopes, whose presentation resists viral immunomodulation. Because public TCR beta signatures pointed to carriage of CMV infection together with the matching HLA type, the HLA type of each donor mattered for the analysis. General findings and caveats noted by the study authors: The ex vivo response was dominated by HLA-C-restricted CMV-specific TCR beta clonotypes, which also provided the single most frequent clonotype in two of eight donors. In both this cohort and an independent cohort of more than 350 donors, the cumulative frequency of public TCR beta family members distinguished carriers of CMV infection plus the relevant HLA type.

Sequencing relied on an Illumina HiSeq 1500. In-frame beta chains were kept once TCRdb had trimmed the public reads at Q25 with fastp and called clones with MiXCR. Every entry covers one CDR3 protein and lists the most common genes and DNA from its rows. The sample table lists some 800,000 distinct CDR3 sequences, around a third of them with a count of one. The top ten clones comprise around 11% of the sample. This clonotype was seen repeatedly, ten times or more. Its cognate antigen has yet to be identified. The record has no base qualities; no much larger clone is one base away. The sample's treatment or condition label, decoded: in vitro stimulation with specific CMV peptide epitopes to enrich CMV-specific T cells. CDR1 SGHTA and CDR2 FQGNSA are derived from the germline V gene. V and J are truncated by 1 base and 6 bases respectively, leaving an intervening sequence of 12 bases. The CDR3 spans 14 residues, from the cysteine through the phenylalanine. The only DNA kept is the CDR3, 42 bases in frame from the first base.

Recombination linked TRBV7-2 to TRBJ1-1, and TRBD1 may be the D gene, going by 5 matching bases. The input for sequencing was cultured CD8+ T cells from PBMCs, taken from culture after CMV antigen stimulation. The receptor was derived from a human donor in good health (CMV status not recorded). Some clones in this sample may be carry-over from other donors' samples. The CDR3 region reads CASSLGGKGPEAFF. The DNA sequence is TGTGCCAGCAGCTTAGGGGGGAAGGGGCCTGAAGCTTTCTTT.